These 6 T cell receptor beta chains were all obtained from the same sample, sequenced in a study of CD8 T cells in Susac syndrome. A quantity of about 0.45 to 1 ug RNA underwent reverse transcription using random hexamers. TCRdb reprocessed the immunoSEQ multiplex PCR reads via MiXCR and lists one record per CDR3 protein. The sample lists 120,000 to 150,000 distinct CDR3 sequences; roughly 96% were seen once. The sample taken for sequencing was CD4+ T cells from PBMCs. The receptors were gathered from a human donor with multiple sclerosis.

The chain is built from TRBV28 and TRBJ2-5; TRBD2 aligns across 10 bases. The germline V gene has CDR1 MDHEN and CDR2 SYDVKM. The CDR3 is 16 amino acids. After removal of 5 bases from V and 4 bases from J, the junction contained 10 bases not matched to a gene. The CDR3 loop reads CASSPASGSFGETQYF. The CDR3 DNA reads TGTGCCAGCAGTCCAGCTAGCGGGAGCTTCGGAGAGACCCAGTACTTC.

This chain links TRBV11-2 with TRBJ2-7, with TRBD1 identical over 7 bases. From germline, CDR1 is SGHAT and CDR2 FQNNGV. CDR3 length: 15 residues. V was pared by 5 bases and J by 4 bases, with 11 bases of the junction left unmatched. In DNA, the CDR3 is TGTGCCAGCAGCGAAGGACGACAGGGCCCGTACGAGCAGTACTTC. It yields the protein CASSEGRQGPYEQYF.

The CDR3: CSAESGSQQFF. The CDR3 region has the DNA TGCAGTGCGGAATCAGGGAGTCAGCAGTTCTTC. This sequence joins TRBV20-1 and TRBJ2-1; D possibly matches TRBD1 or TRBD2 (5 bases each). The CDR3 contains 11 residues. V shed 6 bases and J shed 11 bases, with 14 bases lying between them. Germline V gives CDR1 DFQATT, CDR2 SNEGSKA (reference sequence).

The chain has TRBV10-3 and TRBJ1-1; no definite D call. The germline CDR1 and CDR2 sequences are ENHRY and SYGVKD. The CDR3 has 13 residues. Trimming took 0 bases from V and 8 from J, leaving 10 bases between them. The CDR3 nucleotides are TGTGCCATCAGTGAGTCGAGTTCGGGGGAAGCTTTCTTT. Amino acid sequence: CAISESSSGEAFF.

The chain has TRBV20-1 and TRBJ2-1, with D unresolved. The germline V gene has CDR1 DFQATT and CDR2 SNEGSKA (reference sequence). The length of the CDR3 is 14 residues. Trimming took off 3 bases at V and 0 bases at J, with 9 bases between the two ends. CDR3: CSASNPTSYNEQFF. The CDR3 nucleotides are TGCAGTGCTAGTAACCCGACCTCCTACAATGAGCAGTTCTTC.

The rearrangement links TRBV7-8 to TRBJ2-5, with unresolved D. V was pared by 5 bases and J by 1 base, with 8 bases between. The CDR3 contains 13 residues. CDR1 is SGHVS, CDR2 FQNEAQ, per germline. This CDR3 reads CASSPPAQETQYF. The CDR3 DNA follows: TGTGCCAGCAGCCCTCCTGCCCAAGAGACCCAGTACTTC.